This T cell receptor beta chain originates from a study of regulatory T cells in long-lasting Graves disease. General study findings and limits: Sample size was small, which may have lowered accuracy. Patients with persistent disease shared some 2,900 public clonotypes, outpacing the approximately 920 shared by new patients.

The time point: newly diagnosed GD, antithyroid drugs for less than 3 months. The TCR library used RNA extracted from PBMCs. Building the TCR beta libraries relied on iRepertoire HTBI primers, and CDR3 regions underwent Arm-PCR. TCRdb reanalysed the multiplex PCR reads using MiXCR and keeps one entry per CDR3 protein. The profile shows about 440,000 distinct CDR3 sequences, roughly 17% of them singletons. Comment on this clonotype: Its antigen is not identified.

CDR3 length: 14 residues. Trimming removed 5 bases at V and 0 bases at J, with 5 bases between. The germline V gene has CDR1 MDHEN and CDR2 SYDVKM. The same data also went into a second study, on T cells in Graves' hyperthyroidism and ophthalmopathy. That publication notes: Clinicians diagnosed patients from clinical symptoms, serum thyroxine and TRAb, thyroid ultrasound and orbital computed tomography. The HTBI primer set was used in a first-round RT-PCR of the TCR CDR3.

The source is a woman in her twenties or thirties with Graves disease. The chain uses TRBV28 and TRBJ2-6; the D is unclear. Here the sequenced sample was peripheral blood mononuclear cells (PBMCs), taken at new diagnosis, from a patient treated with antithyroid drugs. The CDR3 spells CASSRLSGANVLTF. The CDR3 DNA reads as TGTGCCAGCAGTAGGCTCTCTGGGGCCAACGTCCTGACTTTC.